The entry below describes one TCR beta chain. Its matching antigen is unknown. Germline assignment: CDR1 MNHNS and CDR2 SASEGT. The CDR3 contains 14 residues. Trimming left V 2 bases short and J 5 bases short, with 10 bases between. Time point meaning: new active TB diagnosis, blood taken before or within 7 days of starting treatment. Repertoires were generated with immunoSEQ multiplex PCR, while TCRdb's copy carries only in-frame clones and drops some. This table holds around 33,000 clones, about 90% found once. This specimen belongs to a study of T cells in tuberculosis. Whole-study findings and limits: Smaller distances to GMM-specific TCRs suggested their expansion in active tuberculosis. Classification accuracy was around 85% (AUROC 0.90) with the GMM-specific repertoire.

The sequence derives from an adult with tuberculosis. Some clones in this sample may be carry-over from other donors' samples. The specimen was PBMCs, collected at tuberculosis diagnosis. The chain couples TRBV6-1 to TRBJ1-5, with unresolved D. The CDR3 DNA is TGTGCCAGCAGTGAATCGGGTTACGATCAGCCCCAGCATTTT. It is translated as CASSESGYDQPQHF.